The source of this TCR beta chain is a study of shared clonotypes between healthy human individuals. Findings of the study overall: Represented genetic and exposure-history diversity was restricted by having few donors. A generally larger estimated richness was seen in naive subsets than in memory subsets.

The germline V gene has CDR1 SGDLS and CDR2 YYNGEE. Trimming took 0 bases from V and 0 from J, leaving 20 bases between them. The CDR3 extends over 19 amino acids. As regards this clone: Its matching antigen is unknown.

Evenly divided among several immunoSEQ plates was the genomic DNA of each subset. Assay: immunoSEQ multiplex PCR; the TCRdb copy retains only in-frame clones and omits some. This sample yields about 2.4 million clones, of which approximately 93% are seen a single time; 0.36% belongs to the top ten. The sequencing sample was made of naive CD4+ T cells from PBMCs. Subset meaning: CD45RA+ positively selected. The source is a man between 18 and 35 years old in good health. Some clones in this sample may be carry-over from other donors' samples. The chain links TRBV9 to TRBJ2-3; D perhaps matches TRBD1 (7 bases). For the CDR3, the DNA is TGTGCCAGCAGCGTAGCCCCTGGCAGGGGGGCAGCTAGCACAGATACGCAGTATTTT. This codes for CASSVAPGRGAASTDTQYF. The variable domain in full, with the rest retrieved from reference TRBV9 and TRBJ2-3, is DSGVTQTPKHLITATGQRVTLRCSPRSGDLSVYWYQQSLDQGLQFLIQYYNGEERAKGNILERFSAQQFPDLHSELNLSSLELGDSALYFCASSVAPGRGAASTDTQYFGPGTRLTVL.